These 32 T cell receptor beta chains originate from one sample sequenced in a study of technical replicates of blood from several donors. The repertoire was sequenced with immunoSEQ multiplex PCR; TCRdb's copy has only in-frame clones and lacks some. Here the sample spans roughly 12,000 clones, about 94% being singletons. The sequencing input was PBMCs. The receptor source for this set is a human donor in good health.

CDR3 protein: CASRSQGPSFYEQYF. The DNA for the CDR3 is TGTGCCAGCAGGTCACAGGGCCCTAGCTTCTACGAGCAGTACTTC. The chain carries TRBV6-1 and TRBJ2-7; a possible D gene is TRBD1 (6 bases). The CDR3 consists of 15 residues. Germline lookup yields CDR1 MNHNS and CDR2 SASEGT. V was clipped by 6 bases and J by 3 bases, with 18 bases between them.

The V gene is TRBV10-3, the J gene TRBJ2-1, with 9 bases aligning to TRBD2. CDR3 length: 18 residues. Unmatched junction bases numbered 13, after V lost 0 bases and J lost 7 bases. Germline V gene sequence: CDR1 ENHRY, CDR2 SYGVKD. CDR3 protein: CAISESVAGVPLVNEQFF. The CDR3, as DNA: TGTGCCATCAGTGAGTCGGTAGCGGGAGTTCCCCTGGTGAATGAGCAGTTCTTC.

This chain links TRBV7-6 with TRBJ2-2, with D perhaps matching TRBD2 (6 bases). This CDR3 has 16 amino acids. In germline, CDR1 is SGHVS, CDR2 FNYEAQ. Trimming pared 1 base from V and 1 base from J, leaving 10 bases between. Here the CDR3 DNA reads TGTGCCAGCAGCTTAGTTGCGGGGCAGAACACCGGGGAGCTGTTTTTT. This codes for CASSLVAGQNTGELFF.

The genes are TRBV28 and TRBJ1-4; possible D gene TRBD1, 6 bases. With 2 bases removed from V and 7 bases from J, the gap between germline ends came to 11 bases. This CDR3 contains 14 residues. Germline lookup yields CDR1 MDHEN and CDR2 SYDVKM. CDR3 region: CASSLQGLSEKLFF. The CDR3 nucleotides read TGTGCCAGCAGTTTACAGGGGCTGAGTGAAAAACTGTTTTTT.

This chain uses TRBV11-2 with TRBJ2-5; 12 bases are a match to TRBD2. With V trimmed by 0 bases and J by 7 bases, 6 bases remained unmatched. CDR3 length: 16 amino acids. Germline V gene data show CDR1 as SGHAT and CDR2 as FQNNGV. CDR3 amino acids: CASSLEASGRAGTQYF. DNA of the CDR3: TGTGCCAGCAGCTTAGAAGCTAGCGGGAGGGCTGGGACCCAGTACTTC. The whole variable domain, filled in from reference TRBV11-2 and TRBJ2-5, reads EAGVAQSPRYKIIEKRQSVAFWCNPISGHATLYWYQQILGQGPKLLIQFQNNGVVDDSQLPKDRFSAERLKGVDSTLKIQPAKLEDSAVYLCASSLEASGRAGTQYFGPGTRLLVL.

V usage is TRBV5-1 and J usage is TRBJ2-3; the match to TRBD1 covers 8 bases. V lost 3 bases to trimming and J lost 3 bases; unmatched junction nucleotides: 6. In germline, CDR1 is SGHRS, CDR2 YFSETQ. CDR3 size: 15 residues. The CDR3 loop reads CASSSGQEGTDTQYF. Here the CDR3 DNA reads TGCGCCAGCAGCTCGGGACAGGAGGGGACAGATACGCAGTATTTT.

This chain links TRBV29-1 with TRBJ2-5; no definite D call. The CDR3 loop spans 13 amino acids. CDR1 is SQVTM and CDR2 is ANQGSEA in the germline V gene. The germline V and J ends were trimmed by 2 bases and 5 bases, with 12 bases remaining between them. CDR3 coding DNA: TGCAGCGTTGAAAGGCTAGAACGTGAGACCCAGTACTTC. The encoded protein is CSVERLERETQYF.

The rearrangement links TRBV11-2 to TRBJ1-1; maybe TRBD1 (5 bases). CDR1 SGHAT and CDR2 FQNNGV come from the germline V gene. Between the trimmed V and J ends, which lost 2 bases and 5 bases, there was a span of 12 bases. The CDR3 sequence is 14 residues long. The CDR3 DNA reads TGTGCCAGCAGCTTAAGAAGGGGAGGAACTGAAGCTTTCTTT. Protein sequence: CASSLRRGGTEAFF.

The V and J genes are TRBV5-1 and TRBJ2-2; the match to TRBD1 covers 8 bases. Germline V lookup: CDR1 SGHRS, CDR2 YFSETQ. The CDR3 is 16 amino acids. Unmatched junction bases numbered 12, after V lost 4 bases and J lost 7 bases. DNA for the CDR3: TGCGCCAGCAGCCCCTCGGGACAGGCTGGGAGCGGGGAGCTGTTTTTT. Amino acids: CASSPSGQAGSGELFF.

This clone was picked up one time. This CDR3 is CASSPGVRTGVETQYF. The CDR3 DNA reads as TGTGCCAGCAGCCCAGGCGTCAGGACAGGGGTAGAGACCCAGTACTTC. The chain links TRBV14 to TRBJ2-5, with TRBD1 matching 9 bases. Germline CDR1 reads SGHDN; CDR2 reads FVKESK. There are 16 residues in the CDR3. Germline trimming cut 4 bases from V and 4 bases from J; bases unmatched to any gene: 10.

V gene TRBV6-6 combines with J gene TRBJ2-4, with TRBD1 identical over 7 bases. Trimming removed 9 bases from V and 7 bases from J; junction bases left unmatched: 6. Germline CDR1 MNHNY, CDR2 SVGAGI (reference sequence). This CDR3 spans 12 amino acids. This chain's CDR3 is CASTTGHNIQYF. As DNA, the CDR3 is TGTGCCAGTACGACAGGGCACAACATTCAGTACTTC.

The rearrangement links TRBV9 to TRBJ2-5; 13 bases line up with TRBD2. Trimming at V came to 4 bases and at J to 5 bases, leaving 14 bases not matched to a gene. The CDR3 is made up of 18 amino acids. Germline V CDR1 and CDR2: SGDLS, YYNGEE. This CDR3 is CASSSGLAGVFGMETQYF. The CDR3 region has the DNA TGTGCCAGCAGCTCCGGACTAGCGGGAGTTTTTGGGATGGAGACCCAGTACTTC. Looking up the rest from reference TRBV9 and TRBJ2-5 gives the full variable domain: DSGVTQTPKHLITATGQRVTLRCSPRSGDLSVYWYQQSLDQGLQFLIQYYNGEERAKGNILERFSAQQFPDLHSELNLSSLELGDSALYFCASSSGLAGVFGMETQYFGPGTRLLVL.

The chain has TRBV29-1 and TRBJ1-2; D is possibly TRBD1 (5 bases). Germline CDR1 reads SQVTM; CDR2 reads ANQGSEA. V dropped 1 base and J dropped 6 bases, with 9 bases sitting between them. The CDR3 extends over 12 amino acids. CDR3 bases: TGCAGCGTTGAAGGGGCGGGGGATGGCTACACCTTC. Translation gives CSVEGAGDGYTF.

The V call is TRBV5-1, the J call TRBJ2-2; 8 positions agree with TRBD2. CDR1 SGHRS and CDR2 YFSETQ come from the germline V gene. The CDR3 loop spans 17 amino acids. V lost 3 bases, J lost 4 bases, and 11 bases stayed unmatched. Here the CDR3 DNA reads TGCGCCAGCAGCTCACAAGGGAGCGGGGGCGGCACCGGGGAGCTGTTTTTT. Translating gives CASSSQGSGGGTGELFF.

The V and J genes are TRBV6-5 and TRBJ1-1; 9 bases are shared with TRBD1. V was pared by 5 bases and J by 2 bases, with 3 bases of the junction left unmatched. CDR1 is MNHEY, CDR2 SVGAGI, per germline. The CDR3 extends over 14 amino acids. This CDR3 reads CASSPGQGNTEAFF. As DNA, the CDR3 is TGTGCCAGCAGTCCGGGACAGGGTAACACTGAAGCTTTCTTT.

The chain joins TRBV5-1 to TRBJ2-3; TRBD2 aligns across 13 bases. CDR1 and CDR2 (germline): SGHRS, YFSETQ. The CDR3 contains 17 residues. The V segment lost 4 bases and the J segment 1 base; nucleotides outside the gene matches: 6. The CDR3 region has the DNA TGCGCCAGCAGCCCCAACGGACTAGCGGGAGGCACAGATACGCAGTATTTT. Protein: CASSPNGLAGGTDTQYF. Full variable domain (missing parts from reference TRBV5-1 and TRBJ2-3): KAGVTQTPRYLIKTRGQQVTLSCSPISGHRSVSWYQQTPGQGLQFLFEYFSETQRNKGNFPGRFSGRQFSNSRSEMNVSTLELGDSALYLCASSPNGLAGGTDTQYFGPGTRLTVL.

The rearrangement uses TRBV4-1 and TRBJ1-2; D gene uncertain. Looked up from germline, CDR1 is MGHRA and CDR2 is YSYEKL. The CDR3 consists of 15 residues. V lost 0 bases and J 6 bases, leaving 14 bases between the germline ends. The CDR3 protein is CASSQDNSYGNGYTF. The CDR3 DNA follows: TGCGCCAGCAGCCAAGATAACTCGTACGGGAATGGCTACACCTTC.

V usage is TRBV5-1 and J usage is TRBJ2-2; TRBD1 matches 9 bases. Germline V gene lookup returns CDR1 SGHRS and CDR2 YFSETQ. The CDR3 runs to 16 residues. With V trimmed by 2 bases and J by 1 base, 3 bases remained unmatched. Written as DNA, the CDR3 is TGCGCCAGCAGCTTACAGGGGGCGCGGAACACCGGGGAGCTGTTTTTT. Translating gives CASSLQGARNTGELFF.

The V and J genes are TRBV4-1 and TRBJ1-2; D is unclear. This CDR3 is built from 14 residues. Germline V gene lookup returns CDR1 MGHRA and CDR2 YSYEKL. Trimming removed 0 bases from V and 4 bases from J, with 9 bases in between. The CDR3 DNA reads as TGCGCCAGCAGCCAAGATGTATTCGGCTATGGCTACACCTTC. Its translation: CASSQDVFGYGYTF.

V is TRBV27 and J is TRBJ2-7, with TRBD1 matching 8 bases. The V gene end was trimmed by 7 bases and the J gene end by 5 bases; junction bases not matched to a gene: 7. This CDR3 spans 13 amino acids. Germline V gives CDR1 MNHEY, CDR2 SMNVEV (reference sequence). CDR3 coding DNA: TGTGCCAGCACTCGGACAGGGTATGACGAGCAGTACTTC. It specifies CASTRTGYDEQYF.

The V call is TRBV6-1, the J call TRBJ2-1; D not certain. CDR3 length: 11 residues. Germline V gives CDR1 MNHNS, CDR2 SASEGT. The V end was cut by 9 bases, the J end by 8 bases, with 11 bases between. CDR3 in amino acids: CASLDSDEQFF. In DNA form, the CDR3 reads TGTGCCAGTTTAGACTCGGATGAGCAGTTCTTC.

The genes are TRBV5-1 and TRBJ2-1, with TRBD2 matching 8 bases. Germline trimming cut 4 bases from V and 6 bases from J; bases unmatched to any gene: 9. From germline, CDR1 is SGHRS and CDR2 YFSETQ. CDR3 length equals 15 residues. The CDR3 nucleotides are TGCGCCAGCAGCATAAGTAGCGGGATCGGCAATGAGCAGTTCTTC. It codes for CASSISSGIGNEQFF. The whole variable domain, remainder taken from reference TRBV5-1 and TRBJ2-1, is KAGVTQTPRYLIKTRGQQVTLSCSPISGHRSVSWYQQTPGQGLQFLFEYFSETQRNKGNFPGRFSGRQFSNSRSEMNVSTLELGDSALYLCASSISSGIGNEQFFGPGTRLTVL.

The CDR3 nucleotides read TGTGCCAGCAGTTACCTGGGGACAAGAAAGGCCAGTGAGCAGTTCTTC. The encoded protein is CASSYLGTRKASEQFF. This rearrangement joins TRBV6-5 to TRBJ2-1; a weak D match, TRBD1 (6 bases). The CDR3 sequence is 16 residues long. Germline V gene data show CDR1 as MNHEY and CDR2 as SVGAGI. The V end lost 2 bases, the J end lost 9 bases, and 20 bases lay between the germline ends.

The V and J genes are TRBV7-3 and TRBJ2-7; TRBD1 matches at 7 bases. This CDR3 has 14 amino acids. Per the germline V gene, CDR1 is SGHTA and CDR2 is FQGTGA. Trimming cost V 5 bases and J 0 bases; bases outside gene matches: 4. The CDR3 coding sequence is TGTGCCAGCAGCCCAACAGGGGACTCCTACGAGCAGTACTTC. This codes for CASSPTGDSYEQYF.

CDR3 coding DNA: TGTGCCAGCAGCGCCAACAGGGGGAGCACTGAAGCTTTCTTT. Protein product: CASSANRGSTEAFF. This chain joins TRBV21-1 and TRBJ1-1; the table's D gene call, TRBD1, was not cross checked with the DNA. TRBV21-1 is a pseudogene segment. CDR3 length: 14 residues.

The CDR3 loop reads CASWGTRGSYTF. In nucleotides, the CDR3 is TGTGCCAGCTGGGGGACAAGGGGGAGCTACACCTTC. This sequence joins TRBV6-5 and TRBJ1-2; TRBD1 might be the D (6 bases). V lost 8 bases to trimming and J lost 9 bases, with 16 bases between them. Germline V gene data show CDR1 as MNHEY and CDR2 as SVGAGI. The CDR3 is 12 residues long.

The rearrangement uses TRBV27 and TRBJ1-5; D is perhaps TRBD1 (5 bases). Per germline, CDR1 MNHEY and CDR2 SMNVEV (reference sequence). V dropped 3 bases and J dropped 4 bases, with 10 bases sitting between them. CDR3 size: 14 residues. CDR3 in DNA: TGTGCCAGCAGTTTGGGGCAGGGTAATCAGCCCCAGCATTTT. It translates to CASSLGQGNQPQHF.

This clone turned up a few times. The chain links TRBV2 to TRBJ1-1, with D perhaps matching TRBD1 (5 bases). The CDR3 consists of 14 residues. V shed 2 bases and J shed 1 base, with 8 bases lying between them. Germline V gives CDR1 SNHLY, CDR2 FYNNEI. The CDR3 here is CASSETGENTEAFF. In DNA, the CDR3 is TGTGCCAGCAGTGAAACAGGAGAGAACACTGAAGCTTTCTTT. The whole variable domain, remainder taken from reference TRBV2 and TRBJ1-1, is EPEVTQTPSHQVTQMGQEVILRCVPISNHLYFYWYRQILGQKVEFLVSFYNNEISEKSEIFDDQFSVERPDGSNFTLKIRSTKLEDSAMYFCASSETGENTEAFFGQGTRLTVV.

The V call is TRBV27, the J call TRBJ2-2; 12 bases agree with TRBD2. V was clipped by 0 bases and J by 7 bases; unmatched bases: 12. CDR3 length: 19 amino acids. CDR1 is MNHEY and CDR2 is SMNVEV in the germline V gene (reference sequence). The CDR3 region has the DNA TGTGCCAGCAGTTTATCGGCTAGCGGGAGGGCCTCACCGAACGGGGAGCTGTTTTTT. It specifies CASSLSASGRASPNGELFF.

The rearrangement links TRBV11-2 to TRBJ2-7; 10 nucleotides match TRBD1. Germline lookup yields CDR1 SGHAT and CDR2 FQNNGV. The CDR3 runs to 15 residues. V trimming: 6 bases; J trimming: 0 bases; junction bases outside the gene matches: 5. The CDR3 coding sequence is TGTGCCAGCAGGCAGGGACAGGGGAACTCCTACGAGCAGTACTTC. It encodes CASRQGQGNSYEQYF.

V and J are TRBV7-9 and TRBJ1-1; no firm D call. Trimming took 5 bases from V and 8 from J, leaving 18 bases between them. Germline CDR1 SEHNR, CDR2 FQNEAQ (reference sequence). The CDR3 length is 14 residues. This chain's CDR3 is CASSPERYPKEAFF. The CDR3 DNA sequence: TGTGCCAGCAGCCCTGAGCGGTACCCTAAGGAAGCTTTCTTT.

The chain uses TRBV5-1 and TRBJ2-7; 12 bases line up with TRBD1. The CDR3 totals 18 residues. The junction had 12 bases not matched to a gene; V was cut back by 1 base and J by 4 bases. Germline V gene sequence: CDR1 SGHRS, CDR2 YFSETQ. CDR3 residues: CASSLQPGTGGAKYEQYF. Here the CDR3 DNA reads TGCGCCAGCAGCTTGCAACCCGGGACAGGGGGCGCAAAATACGAGCAGTACTTC.